The rows below give T cell receptor beta chains drawn from one sample of a study of T cell repertoires in cytomegalovirus infection. Antigen specificity for these receptors is unknown. TCRdb used MiXCR to reprocess the reads, holding one entry per CDR3 protein. The sample comprises around 100,000 distinct CDR3 sequences, around 10% of which are singletons, and roughly 31% rests with the top ten. Specimen: PBMCs, sequenced either directly or after in vitro stimulation (not recorded which). The source is a human donor in good health (CMV status not recorded). Some clones in this sample may be carry-over from other donors' samples. Each CDR3 is given with its conserved first and last residue. A D gene is named only where the DNA matches it firmly. Expanded clones are given a class, and other clones once, few, many or no size at all.

j_call: TRBJ1-4; d_call: NA; clone_size: NA; v_call: TRBV5-1; cdr3_nt: TGCGCCAGCAGCCCGAACCCAGGGCTTGGAGGAGAAAAACTGTTTTTT; cdr3_aa: CASSPNPGLGGEKLFF
j_call: TRBJ1-1; d_call: NA; clone_size: many; v_call: TRBV7-9; cdr3_nt: TGTGCCAGCAGCTTTAATGCTTTGACGGACACTGAAGCTTTCTTT; cdr3_aa: CASSFNALTDTEAFF
j_call: TRBJ1-5; d_call: NA; clone_size: few; v_call: TRBV18; cdr3_nt: TGTGCCAGCTCACTTGACAGAGGCAATCAGCCCCAGCATTTT; cdr3_aa: CASSLDRGNQPQHF
j_call: TRBJ2-3; d_call: NA; clone_size: NA; v_call: TRBV7-6; cdr3_nt: TGTGCCAGCAGCCTCAATCCGGGTGGCGGGATTACTAGCACAGATACGCAGTATTTT; cdr3_aa: CASSLNPGGGITSTDTQYF
j_call: TRBJ1-1; d_call: TRBD1; clone_size: NA; v_call: TRBV24-1; cdr3_nt: TGTGCCACCAGTGGGGACAGCCTTGAAGCTTTCTTT; cdr3_aa: CATSGDSLEAFF
j_call: TRBJ2-5; d_call: TRBD2; clone_size: few; v_call: TRBV19; cdr3_nt: TGTGCCAGTAGTCTGTTAGCGGGAGAAGAGACCCAGTACTTC; cdr3_aa: CASSLLAGEETQYF
j_call: TRBJ1-2; d_call: NA; clone_size: many; v_call: TRBV27; cdr3_nt: TGTGCCAGCAGTTTATCTGGCTGGGGGCTAGTCTATGGCTACACCTTC; cdr3_aa: CASSLSGWGLVYGYTF
j_call: TRBJ2-1; d_call: NA; clone_size: few; v_call: TRBV28; cdr3_nt: TGTGCCGGACGGGGGAGCTCCTACAATGAGCAGTTCTTC; cdr3_aa: CAGRGSSYNEQFF
j_call: TRBJ1-1; d_call: NA; clone_size: many; v_call: TRBV11-2; cdr3_nt: TGTGCCAGCAGCCGTTCGTCAGGCCAGGGAACTGAAGCTTTCTTT; cdr3_aa: CASSRSSGQGTEAFF
j_call: TRBJ1-1; d_call: NA; clone_size: few; v_call: TRBV2; cdr3_nt: TGTGCCAGCAGTAGAAGGTCGGACACTGAAGCTTTCTTT; cdr3_aa: CASSRRSDTEAFF
j_call: TRBJ1-5; d_call: NA; clone_size: many; v_call: TRBV7-2; cdr3_nt: TGTGCCAGCAGCTTAGTCGGCGGCAATCAGCCCCAGCATTTT; cdr3_aa: CASSLVGGNQPQHF
j_call: TRBJ2-7; d_call: NA; clone_size: many; v_call: TRBV7-2; cdr3_nt: TGTGCCAGCAGCCCCTCGTGGGAAGGGTCGGTCTACGAGCAGTACTTC; cdr3_aa: CASSPSWEGSVYEQYF
j_call: TRBJ2-2; d_call: TRBD2; clone_size: many; v_call: TRBV12-3/TRBV12-4; cdr3_nt: TGTGCCAGCAGTTTTGTAACGGGAGGGCCGGGCACCGGGGAGCTGTTTTTT; cdr3_aa: CASSFVTGGPGTGELFF
j_call: TRBJ2-2; d_call: NA; clone_size: few; v_call: TRBV9; cdr3_nt: TGTGCCAGCAGCGCGAGGCGGGACGCGAACACCGGGGAGCTGTTTTTT; cdr3_aa: CASSARRDANTGELFF
j_call: TRBJ2-7; d_call: NA; clone_size: many; v_call: TRBV27; cdr3_nt: TGTGCCAGCAGTTCTTTCTACGAGCAGTACTTC; cdr3_aa: CASSSFYEQYF
j_call: TRBJ1-1; d_call: NA; clone_size: NA; v_call: TRBV12-3/TRBV12-4; cdr3_nt: TGTGCCAGCAGTCCAGGGGCCTCACACACTGAAGCTTTCTTT; cdr3_aa: CASSPGASHTEAFF
j_call: TRBJ1-4; d_call: NA; clone_size: few; v_call: TRBV6-6; cdr3_nt: TGTGCCAGCAGTTACTCGCCGGGAGCGGGAGAAAAACTGTTTTTT; cdr3_aa: CASSYSPGAGEKLFF
j_call: TRBJ1-5; d_call: NA; clone_size: NA; v_call: TRBV6-5; cdr3_nt: TGTGCCAGCAGACCGGGTCCTAATCAGCCCCAGCATTTT; cdr3_aa: CASRPGPNQPQHF
j_call: TRBJ2-7; d_call: NA; clone_size: many; v_call: TRBV7-2; cdr3_nt: TGTGCCAGCAGCTCCTCGGGGTCCGCCGAGCAGTACTTC; cdr3_aa: CASSSSGSAEQYF
j_call: TRBJ1-6; d_call: NA; clone_size: NA; v_call: TRBV12-3/TRBV12-4; cdr3_nt: TGTGCCAGCAGCCACAGGGTTAATTCACCCCTCCACTTT; cdr3_aa: CASSHRVNSPLHF
j_call: TRBJ2-7; d_call: TRBD2; clone_size: NA; v_call: TRBV6-2/TRBV6-3; cdr3_nt: TGTGCCAGCAGTTGGTCCGGGACTAGCGCCTACGAGCAGTACTTC; cdr3_aa: CASSWSGTSAYEQYF
j_call: TRBJ2-7; d_call: TRBD1; clone_size: many; v_call: TRBV28; cdr3_nt: TGTGCCAGCAGTCCACTCCGGGACAGCTCCTACGAGCAGTACTTC; cdr3_aa: CASSPLRDSSYEQYF
j_call: TRBJ1-2; d_call: NA; clone_size: few; v_call: TRBV19; cdr3_nt: TGTGCCAGTAGTACGGGCGAGGGAAACTATGGCTACACCTTC; cdr3_aa: CASSTGEGNYGYTF
j_call: TRBJ2-1; d_call: NA; clone_size: many; v_call: TRBV7-7; cdr3_nt: TGTGCTAGCAGCCACCGAATGGGCAATGAGCAGTTCTTC; cdr3_aa: CASSHRMGNEQFF
j_call: TRBJ2-3; d_call: TRBD2; clone_size: many; v_call: TRBV7-6; cdr3_nt: TGTGCCAGCAGCTTGGTGGGCAAGCGGGACTACACAGATACGCAGTATTTT; cdr3_aa: CASSLVGKRDYTDTQYF
j_call: TRBJ1-5; d_call: NA; clone_size: many; v_call: TRBV15; cdr3_nt: TGTGCCACCAGCAGAGACAGGGTGGTGGGCAATCAGCCCCAGCATTTT; cdr3_aa: CATSRDRVVGNQPQHF
j_call: TRBJ1-5; d_call: NA; clone_size: few; v_call: TRBV7-4; cdr3_nt: TGTGCCAGCAGCTTAGGGCACCCGAATCAGCCCCAGCATTTT; cdr3_aa: CASSLGHPNQPQHF